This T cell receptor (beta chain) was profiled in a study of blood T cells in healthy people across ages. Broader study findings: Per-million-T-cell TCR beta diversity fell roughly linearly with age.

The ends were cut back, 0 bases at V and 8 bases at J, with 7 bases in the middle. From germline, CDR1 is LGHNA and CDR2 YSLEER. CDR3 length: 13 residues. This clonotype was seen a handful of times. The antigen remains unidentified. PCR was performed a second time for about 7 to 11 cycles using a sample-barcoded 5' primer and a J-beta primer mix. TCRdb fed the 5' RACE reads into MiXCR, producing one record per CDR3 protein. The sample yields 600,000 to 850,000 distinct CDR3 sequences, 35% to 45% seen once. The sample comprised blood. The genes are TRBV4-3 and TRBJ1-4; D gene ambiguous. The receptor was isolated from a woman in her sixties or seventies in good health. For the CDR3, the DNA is TGCGCCAGCAGCCAAGATTTTTTCGAAAAACTGTTTTTT. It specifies CASSQDFFEKLFF.